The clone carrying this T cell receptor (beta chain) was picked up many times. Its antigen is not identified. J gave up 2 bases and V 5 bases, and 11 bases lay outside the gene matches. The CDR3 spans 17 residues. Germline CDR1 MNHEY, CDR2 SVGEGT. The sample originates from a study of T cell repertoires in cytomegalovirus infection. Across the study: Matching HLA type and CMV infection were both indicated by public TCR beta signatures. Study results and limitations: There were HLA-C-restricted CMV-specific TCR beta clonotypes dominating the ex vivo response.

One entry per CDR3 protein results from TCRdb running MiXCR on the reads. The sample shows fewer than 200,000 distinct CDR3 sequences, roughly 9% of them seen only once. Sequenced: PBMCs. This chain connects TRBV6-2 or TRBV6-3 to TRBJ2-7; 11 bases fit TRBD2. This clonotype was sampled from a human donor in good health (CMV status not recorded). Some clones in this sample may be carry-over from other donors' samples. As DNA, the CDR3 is TGTGCCAGCAGTACCGGGACTAGCGGTTTCCCTACCTACGAGCAGTACTTC. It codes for CASSTGTSGFPTYEQYF.